The T cell receptor (beta chain) described here comes from a study of long-term antiretroviral therapy in people with HIV. General observations from the study: The blood, collected between about 2003 and 2017, was possibly taken under older ART regimens. Dominance of pre-ART expanded clones persisted, fluctuating and often declining after ART.

The libraries were made with immunoSEQ v3.0 at survey level. Sequencing used immunoSEQ multiplex PCR; TCRdb keeps in-frame clones, though not all of them. The data contain 20,000 to 25,000 clones, approximately 77% of them singletons. On this clone: The antigen remains undetermined.

The CDR3 length is 14 residues. Germline lookup yields CDR1 GTSNPN and CDR2 SVGIG (reference sequence). The chain has TRBV30 and TRBJ2-2; D remains ambiguous. The material sequenced was unsorted PBMCs, taken less than 2.5 years after starting antiretroviral therapy. The TCR originated in a man aged 35-49 years with HIV. The CDR3 bases are TGTGTTGGGCGACCAGGACCGAACACCGGGGAGCTGTTTTTT. Translated: CVGRPGPNTGELFF.